Listed here is a single TCR beta chain. The data derive from a study of shared T cell receptors in the human thymus. The data were produced by immunoSEQ multiplex PCR, yet TCRdb's version contains in-frame clones alone and is incomplete. The table has about 380,000 clones, approximately 95% seen once; the top ten hold approximately 0.02%. CDR1 and CDR2 (germline): SGHRS, YFSETQ. The CDR3 extends over 16 amino acids. Trimming cost V 4 bases and J 10 bases; bases outside gene matches: 17. Sequenced sample: thymocytes. The rearrangement joins TRBV5-1 to TRBJ2-1; 7 bases are shared with TRBD1. The TCR comes from a human donor. As DNA, the CDR3 is TGCGCCAGCAGCACCGGGACAGCCCCTAATGTTGGAGAGCAGTTCTTC. Translation gives CASSTGTAPNVGEQFF. Combining the CDR3 with reference TRBV5-1 and TRBJ2-1 gives the whole variable domain KAGVTQTPRYLIKTRGQQVTLSCSPISGHRSVSWYQQTPGQGLQFLFEYFSETQRNKGNFPGRFSGRQFSNSRSEMNVSTLELGDSALYLCASSTGTAPNVGEQFFGPGTRLTVL.